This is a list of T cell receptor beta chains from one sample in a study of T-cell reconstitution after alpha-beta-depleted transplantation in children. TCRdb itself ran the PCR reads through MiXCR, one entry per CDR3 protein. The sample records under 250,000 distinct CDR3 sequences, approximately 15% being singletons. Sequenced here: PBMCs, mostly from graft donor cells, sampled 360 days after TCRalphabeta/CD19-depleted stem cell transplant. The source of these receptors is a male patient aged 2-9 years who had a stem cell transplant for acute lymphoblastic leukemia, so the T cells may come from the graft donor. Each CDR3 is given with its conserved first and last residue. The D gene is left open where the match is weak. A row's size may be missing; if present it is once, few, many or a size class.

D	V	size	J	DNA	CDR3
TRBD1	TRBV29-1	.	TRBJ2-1	TGCAGCGTTGAAGGCCAGGGGGCCCAAAATGAGCAGTTCTTC	CSVEGQGAQNEQFF
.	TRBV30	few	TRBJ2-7	TGTGCCTGGGGTACTTCTGCTTCATACGAGCAGTACTTC	CAWGTSASYEQYF
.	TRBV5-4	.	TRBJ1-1	TGTGCCAGCAGCGTAACGGAGGGCACTGAAGCTTTCTTT	CASSVTEGTEAFF
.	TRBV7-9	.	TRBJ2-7	TGTGCCAGCAGCTTAGTGTGGACAGCCGACTCCTACGAGCAGTACTTC	CASSLVWTADSYEQYF
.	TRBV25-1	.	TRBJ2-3	TGTGCCAGCAGTGAAGAGACGGCGTCAGATACGCAGTATTTT	CASSEETASDTQYF
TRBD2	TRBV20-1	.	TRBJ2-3	TGCAGTGCTAACCGGGAGGGCCGCACAGATACGCAGTATTTT	CSANREGRTDTQYF
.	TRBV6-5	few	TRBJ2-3	TGTGCCAGCAGTTACTCGGGGGGATTCACAGATACGCAGTATTTT	CASSYSGGFTDTQYF
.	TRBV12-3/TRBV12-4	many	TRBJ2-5	TGTGCCAGCAGTTCGTGGACAGGAGGGTCAGAGACCCAGTACTTC	CASSSWTGGSETQYF
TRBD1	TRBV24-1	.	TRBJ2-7	TGTGCCACCAGTGATGGGGCGTGGGACAGGGGATTGCACTTC	CATSDGAWDRGLHF
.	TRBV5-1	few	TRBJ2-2	TGCGCCAGCAGCTTGGCCGTCTTTGACTGGGGGCGCATCGCTGGTGTACCTTACACCGGGGAGCTGTTTTTT	CASSLAVFDWGRIAGVPYTGELFF
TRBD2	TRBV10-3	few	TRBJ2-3	TGTGCCATCCGAGTCGGACTAGCGGAACTAGATACGCAGTATTTT	CAIRVGLAELDTQYF
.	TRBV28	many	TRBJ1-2	TGTGCCAGCAGTCCTCCGGGGAATTGGGGCTACACCTTC	CASSPPGNWGYTF
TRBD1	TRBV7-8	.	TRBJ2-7	TGTGCCAGCAGCTATAGGACAGGGGGCGCGTTCGAGCAGTACTTC	CASSYRTGGAFEQYF
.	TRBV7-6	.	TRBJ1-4	TGTGCCAGCAGCATCAATTCTGGAGCGAATGAAAAACTGTTTTTT	CASSINSGANEKLFF
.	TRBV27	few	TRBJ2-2	TGTGCCAGCAGTTTAGACCCCCCGCGGGACACCGGGGAGCTGTTTTTT	CASSLDPPRDTGELFF
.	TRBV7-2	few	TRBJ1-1	TGTGCCAGCAGTTCCCGGGACTACTGGTGGACTGAAGCTTTCTTT	CASSSRDYWWTEAFF
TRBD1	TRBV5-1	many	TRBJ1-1	TGCGCCAGCAGCTTGGAGGCACAGGGGGTGGCTTTCTTT	CASSLEAQGVAFF
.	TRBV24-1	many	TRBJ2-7	TGTGCCACCCCTCAACAGCCGACCTCCTACGAGCAGTACTTC	CATPQQPTSYEQYF
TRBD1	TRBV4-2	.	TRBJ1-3	TGTGCCAGCAGCCAAGGATTTGAAGAACAGGGGAGGAACACCATATATTTT	CASSQGFEEQGRNTIYF
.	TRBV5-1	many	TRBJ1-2	TGCGCCAGCAGCCGGGACGTCCCGGACTATGGCTACACCTTC	CASSRDVPDYGYTF
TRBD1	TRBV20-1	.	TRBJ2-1	TGCAGTGCTCCTCGGACAGGGGGTTACAATGAGCAGTTCTTC	CSAPRTGGYNEQFF
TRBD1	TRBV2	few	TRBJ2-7	TGTGCCAGCAGAGGACAGGGGGTTTTCTCCTACGAGCAGTACTTC	CASRGQGVFSYEQYF
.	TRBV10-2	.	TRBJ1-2	TGCGCCAGCAGTGAGGTTCAGGGCAACTATGGCTACACCTTC	CASSEVQGNYGYTF
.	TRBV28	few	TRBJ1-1	TGTGCCAGCAGTTTATTACCCCCGGGACTCTACACTGAAGCTTTCTTT	CASSLLPPGLYTEAFF
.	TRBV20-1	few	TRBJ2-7	TGCAGTGCTAGCCAGGACAGCCGGTACTTC	CSASQDSRYF
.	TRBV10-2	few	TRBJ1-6	TGCGCCAGCAACGAGAGGGCAGCTAGGACGAGCTCCTATAATTCACCCCTCCACTTT	CASNERAARTSSYNSPLHF
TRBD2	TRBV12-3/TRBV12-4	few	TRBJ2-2	TGTGCCAGCAGTTTAGCCACGGGGGGGACCCAGGGGACCGGGGAGCTGTTTTTT	CASSLATGGTQGTGELFF
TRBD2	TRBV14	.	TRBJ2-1	TGTGCCAGCAACTTAGCGGGAGGCCACAATGAGCAGTTCTTC	CASNLAGGHNEQFF
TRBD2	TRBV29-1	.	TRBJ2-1	TGCAGCGTTGCGCCTAGCGGGAGCGATAATGAGCAGTTCTTC	CSVAPSGSDNEQFF
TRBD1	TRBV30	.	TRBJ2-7	TGTGCCTGGCGCCCAGGGGGCTACGAGCAGTACTTC	CAWRPGGYEQYF
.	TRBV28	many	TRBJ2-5	TGTGCCAGCAGTTTAGTCGGGATCAAAGAGACCCAGTACTTC	CASSLVGIKETQYF
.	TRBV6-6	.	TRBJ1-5	TGTGCCAGCAGCGATCAATTTCAGCCCCAGCATTTT	CASSDQFQPQHF
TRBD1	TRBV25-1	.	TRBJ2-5	TGTGCCAGCAGTGGAGGGGACAGCTTCCGAGAGACCCAGTACTTC	CASSGGDSFRETQYF
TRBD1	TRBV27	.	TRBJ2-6	TGTGCCAGCAGTATCCGGACAGGGGGAAGCTCTGGGGCCAACGTCCTGACTTTC	CASSIRTGGSSGANVLTF
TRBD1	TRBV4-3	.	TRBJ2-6	TGCGCCAGCAGCCACACCCTGAAAGGACAGGTCTACTCTGGGGCCAACGTCCTGACTTTC	CASSHTLKGQVYSGANVLTF